The rows below give T cell receptor beta chains drawn from one sample of a study of identical twins' blood T cells. TCRdb redid the calling of the 5' RACE reads with MiXCR, one entry per CDR3 protein. The sample holds 400,000 or so distinct CDR3 sequences; under 30% are singletons and the top ten take 6% to 7%. Material: PBMCs. These receptors were taken from a woman aged 18 to 55 in good health. Both conserved end residues are part of each CDR3. D genes are given only for firm matches. Only some rows state a clone size, as once, few, many or a class for expanded clones.

CDR3 protein,V gene,CDR3 length,D gene,clone size,J gene
CASSLQAGVFEQFF,TRBV7-2,14,TRBD2,NA,TRBJ2-1
CASSKGGTDTQYF,TRBV6-5,13,NA,NA,TRBJ2-3
CSAVNTEVETQYF,TRBV20-1,13,NA,once,TRBJ2-5
CASSCTGTGLPGSYTF,TRBV12-3/TRBV12-4,16,TRBD1,NA,TRBJ1-2
CASSLWASGSLYNEQFF,TRBV5-1,17,TRBD2,few,TRBJ2-1
CASSPLLAGRTDTQYF,TRBV18,16,TRBD2,few,TRBJ2-3
CASSEALGGPYNEQFF,TRBV6-1,16,TRBD2,few,TRBJ2-1
CASSVGLEETQYF,TRBV9,13,NA,NA,TRBJ2-5
CSARGPGSLLSGANVLTF,TRBV20-1,18,NA,few,TRBJ2-6
CASSMTQGTEAFF,TRBV27,13,NA,NA,TRBJ1-1
CAGSAKGYTQYF,TRBV2,12,NA,NA,TRBJ2-3
CASSSREDRRQPQHF,TRBV5-5,15,TRBD1,NA,TRBJ1-5
CASSYAAANYGYTF,TRBV6-5,14,NA,few,TRBJ1-2
CASSTSGVVSESSTDTQYF,TRBV7-9,19,NA,many,TRBJ2-3
CASRSGTGGTEAFF,TRBV5-1,14,TRBD1,few,TRBJ1-1
CASSAQGSAVQFF,TRBV19,13,NA,NA,TRBJ2-1
CASWGDIQYF,TRBV2,10,NA,NA,TRBJ2-4
CASFRQNTEAFF,TRBV21-1,12,NA,few,TRBJ1-1
CASSLTDGLTLHF,TRBV12-3/TRBV12-4,13,NA,NA,TRBJ1-6
CASSSGQGWTEAFF,TRBV12-3/TRBV12-4,14,NA,NA,TRBJ1-1
CSVEAGSSYNEQFF,TRBV29-1,14,NA,NA,TRBJ2-1
CSVEDLPSGTVRNTQYF,TRBV29-1,17,TRBD2,many,TRBJ2-3
CSARSSRAYEQFF,TRBV20-1,13,NA,few,TRBJ2-1
CASSQDLKNTEAFF,TRBV3-1,14,NA,few,TRBJ1-1